This T cell receptor (beta chain) was recovered during a study of PD-1 blockade in mismatch repair-deficient tumors. About the study: Patients had about a dozen mismatch repair-deficient cancer types and were previously treated and progressing. Study-wide results and caveats: Tumor-resident clones, often absent from pretreatment blood, expanded after pembrolizumab and then contracted.

For this clone: What it binds is not known.

The protocol was immunoSEQ multiplex PCR, while the TCRdb copy is restricted to in-frame clones and leaves out a portion. The sample carries under 20,000 clones, approximately 80% recorded once. Every patient had mismatch repair deficiency by PCR or immunohistochemistry. V lost 6 bases, J lost 0 bases, and 3 bases stayed unmatched. Germline V lookup: CDR1 SGHTA, CDR2 FQGNSA. The CDR3 has 14 residues. Specimen: PBMCs, collected 52 weeks after starting pembrolizumab. The receptor was derived from an adult with mismatch repair-deficient cancer. The chain uses TRBV7-2 and TRBJ2-7, with 9 positions matching TRBD2. CDR3 protein: CASRLAGYSYEQYF. In nucleotides, the CDR3 is TGTGCCAGCAGGCTAGCGGGGTACTCCTACGAGCAGTACTTC. Together with reference TRBV7-2 and TRBJ2-7, the CDR3 gives the full variable domain: GAGVSQSPSNKVTEKGKDVELRCDPISGHTALYWYRQSLGQGLEFLIYFQGNSAPDKSGLPSDRFSAERTGGSVSTLTIQRTQQEDSAVYLCASRLAGYSYEQYFGPGTRLTVT.